Each of the 5 T cell receptor beta chains below was sequenced from the same sample in a study of OX40 agonist ivuxolimab in advanced cancers. Profiled with immunoSEQ multiplex PCR; TCRdb holds only in-frame clones, not every one. The sample holds some 80,000 clones; approximately 95% are singletons and the top ten take just over 20%. Specimen: CD4+ or CD8+ T cells sorted from blood, collected in a trial of the OX40 agonist ivuxolimab. These TCRs come from an adult with an advanced solid tumor such as melanoma, head and neck, liver or kidney cancer.

V is TRBV5-4 and J is TRBJ1-1, with a possible D match to TRBD1 (5 bases). This CDR3 has 11 amino acids. Germline V CDR1 and CDR2: SGHNT, YYREEE (reference sequence). V lost 2 bases and J 12 bases, leaving 11 bases between the germline ends. CDR3 amino acids: CASSFDSRTFF. CDR3 coding DNA: TGTGCCAGCAGCTTCGACAGTCGTACTTTCTTT. The variable domain in full, with the rest retrieved from reference TRBV5-4 and TRBJ1-1, is ETGVTQSPTHLIKTRGQQVTLRCSSQSGHNTVSWYQQALGQGPQFIFQYYREEENGRGNFPPRFSGLQFPNYSSELNVNALELDDSALYLCASSFDSRTFFGQGTRLTVV.

The rearrangement joins TRBV27 to TRBJ2-7; 13 nucleotides align to TRBD2. This CDR3 has 15 residues. CDR1 is MNHEY and CDR2 is SMNVEV in the germline V gene (reference sequence). Germline trimming cut 6 bases from V and 3 bases from J; bases unmatched to any gene: 5. The CDR3 loop reads CASSVGLAGVYEQYF. The CDR3 bases are TGTGCCAGCAGCGTAGGACTAGCGGGGGTCTACGAGCAGTACTTC.

This clone was counted once. The chain joins TRBV4-1 to TRBJ1-2; possibly TRBD1 for D (5 bases). CDR1 MGHRA and CDR2 YSYEKL come from the germline V gene. V dropped 1 base and J dropped 1 base, with 7 bases sitting between them. The CDR3 covers 14 residues. CDR3 in amino acids: CASSQAGINYGYTF. The CDR3 DNA is TGCGCCAGCAGCCAAGCAGGGATTAACTATGGCTACACCTTC.

The V call is TRBV10-2, the J call TRBJ2-3, with unresolved D. From germline, CDR1 is WSHSY and CDR2 SAAADI. Trimming pared 4 bases from V and 1 base from J, leaving 12 bases between. CDR3 length: 15 residues. The CDR3 DNA reads as TGCGCCAGCAGTGGACTTCCCCCCGGCACAGATACGCAGTATTTT. Translation: CASSGLPPGTDTQYF.

The chain has TRBV4-3 and TRBJ2-7, with TRBD1 identical over 8 bases. The CDR3 has 15 amino acids. Germline values: CDR1 LGHNA, CDR2 YSLEER. The V gene end was trimmed by 1 base and the J gene end by 5 bases; junction bases not matched to a gene: 7. CDR3 bases: TGCGCCAGCAGCCAAGCTGCAGGGGGCGAGGACGAGCAGTACTTC. Residues: CASSQAAGGEDEQYF.